This T cell receptor beta chain was identified in a study of PD-1 blockade in classical Hodgkin lymphoma. The data were produced by immunoSEQ multiplex PCR, yet TCRdb's version contains in-frame clones alone and is incomplete. Found here are tens of thousands of clones, roughly 80% of them singletons; the top ten hold around 7.2%. The time point is: cycle 4 day 1 (C4D1), after more than five weeks of nivolumab. Each patient experienced a relapse that followed autologous stem cell transplantation, and brentuximab vedotin exposure varied. The study recorded best responses of complete response, partial response or progressive disease. Sequencing used peripheral blood mononuclear cells (PBMCs), obtained before the fourth cycle of nivolumab. The receptor comes from a human donor with classical Hodgkin lymphoma.

CDR3 nucleotides: TGTGCCAGCAGCCAAGGGGTAACTAGCGGACAAGAGACCCAGTACTTC. As protein: CASSQGVTSGQETQYF. The chain couples TRBV14 to TRBJ2-5; 8 bases align to TRBD2. The CDR3 extends over 16 amino acids. Trimming took 1 base from V and 2 from J; bases not matched to a gene: 6. Germline V gene data show CDR1 as SGHDN and CDR2 as FVKESK.